One sample yielded the 9 T cell receptor beta chains listed below, sequenced in a study of identical twins. MiXCR was run by TCRdb on the 5' RACE reads, yielding one entry per CDR3 protein. The sample shows 1,800,000 or so distinct CDR3 sequences, about 31% of them seen only once. Sequenced input: cord blood. All receptors derive from a newborn girl in good health.

This clonotype came up a few times. This rearrangement joins TRBV20-1 to TRBJ2-7; D is undetermined. CDR3 length equals 11 residues. Germline V gene data show CDR1 as DFQATT and CDR2 as SNEGSKA (reference sequence). V lost 5 bases to trimming and J lost 0 bases, with 5 bases between them. The DNA for the CDR3 is TGCAGTGCTGCGAGCTCCTACGAGCAGTACTTC. Translation gives CSAASSYEQYF.

This clonotype was counted only a few times. The chain's CDR3 is CASRLRRQGYGYTF. DNA of the CDR3: TGTGCCAGCCGCCTGCGGAGACAGGGGTATGGCTACACCTTC. The chain recombines TRBV27 with TRBJ1-2; 8 bases match TRBD1. Germline lookup yields CDR1 MNHEY and CDR2 SMNVEV (reference sequence). The junction had 10 bases not matched to a gene; V was cut back by 8 bases and J by 5 bases. This CDR3 has 14 residues.

For the CDR3, the DNA is TGTGCCAGCAACTTTTCCGGGTCCCATTCTGGGGCCAACGTCCTGACTTTC. Protein product: CASNFSGSHSGANVLTF. The chain joins TRBV11-2 to TRBJ2-6; no clear D gene. Trimming took off 7 bases at V and 1 base at J, with 17 bases between the two ends. CDR1 SGHAT and CDR2 FQNNGV come from the germline V gene. The CDR3 runs to 17 residues.

V and J are TRBV12-3 or TRBV12-4 and TRBJ2-2, with a possible D match to TRBD1 (6 bases). V was clipped by 5 bases and J by 4 bases, with 17 bases between them. The CDR3 spans 16 residues. The CDR3 is CASSPDRPPLTGELFF. Written as DNA, the CDR3 is TGTGCCAGCAGTCCCGACAGGCCCCCTCTCACCGGGGAGCTGTTTTTT.

This chain links TRBV3-1 with TRBJ2-3, with TRBD2 as a possible D gene (6 bases). In germline, CDR1 is LGHDT, CDR2 YNNKEL (reference sequence). This CDR3 is built from 16 residues. Trimming pared 0 bases from V and 5 bases from J, leaving 15 bases between. The CDR3 DNA follows: TGTGCCAGCAGCCAAGAAACGGCTCGGGGAGGAGATACGCAGTATTTT. Amino acid sequence: CASSQETARGGDTQYF.

This chain uses TRBV4-2 with TRBJ1-6, with D unclear. Per the germline V gene, CDR1 is LGHNA and CDR2 is YNFKEQ. CDR3 length: 14 residues. Between the trimmed V and J ends, which lost 0 bases and 8 bases, there was a span of 8 bases. The chain's CDR3 is CASSQDGWDSPLHF. The CDR3 nucleotides are TGTGCCAGCAGCCAAGACGGGTGGGATTCACCCCTCCACTTT.

This clonotype was counted between two and nine times. Here the CDR3 DNA reads TGCAGTGCTAGAAGGACAGGGGGCCGGGAGACCCAGTACTTC. Its protein is CSARRTGGRETQYF. J is TRBJ2-7 and V is TRBV20-1, with 11 bases lining up with TRBD1. The assigned J gene may be wrong: the sequence end matches TRBJ2-5 better. Germline V gene lookup returns CDR1 DFQATT and CDR2 SNEGSKA (reference sequence). This CDR3 is built from 14 residues.

The chain recombines TRBV20-1 with TRBJ1-6; the D is unclear. In germline, CDR1 is DFQATT, CDR2 SNEGSKA (reference sequence). The CDR3 has 14 amino acids. V lost 1 base, J lost 7 bases, and 11 bases lay in between. CDR3 sequence reads: CSARGPVENSPLHF. In DNA form, the CDR3 reads TGCAGTGCTAGAGGACCGGTCGAAAATTCACCCCTCCACTTT.

The chain joins TRBV7-2 to TRBJ2-1; D perhaps matches TRBD2 (5 bases). CDR1 is SGHTA and CDR2 is FQGNSA in the germline V gene. The V end was cut by 4 bases, the J end by 0 bases, with 13 bases between. The CDR3 has 16 amino acids. The CDR3 protein is CASSYNREGSYNEQFF. The CDR3, as DNA: TGTGCCAGCAGCTATAACCGGGAAGGCTCCTACAATGAGCAGTTCTTC.